What follows are 25 T cell receptor beta chains derived from one specimen sequenced in a study of T cell responses to AZD1222 COVID-19 vaccine. TCRdb's copy holds only in-frame clones and misses some; the assay was immunoSEQ multiplex PCR. The sample yields about 120,000 clones, more than 75% seen once. Sequencing was performed on peripheral blood, taken on day 0 of AZD1222 vaccination. The source of these receptors is an adult in good health.

This chain links TRBV7-9 with TRBJ2-2; D is uncertain. Germline V lookup: CDR1 SEHNR, CDR2 FQNEAQ (reference sequence). V gave up 5 bases and J gave up 2 bases, with 6 bases separating them. This CDR3 is 13 amino acids long. CDR3 amino acids: CASSPVNTGELFF. The CDR3 DNA reads TGTGCCAGCAGCCCCGTTAACACCGGGGAGCTGTTTTTT.

The chain recombines TRBV12-3 or TRBV12-4 with TRBJ1-2, with D hard to call. This CDR3 has 13 residues. With 3 bases removed from V and 0 bases from J, the gap between germline ends came to 5 bases. The CDR3 region has the DNA TGTGCCAGCAGTTTTGGACCTAACTATGGCTACACCTTC. This encodes CASSFGPNYGYTF.

This clone was seen a handful of times. The chain couples TRBV7-8 to TRBJ2-7; D is perhaps TRBD1 or TRBD2 (6 bases each). There are 13 residues in the CDR3. V dropped 6 bases and J dropped 2 bases, with 11 bases sitting between them. The germline V gene has CDR1 SGHVS and CDR2 FQNEAQ. DNA of the CDR3: TGTGCCAGCAGTAATGGGGGGCCCTACGAGCAGTACTTC. Amino acids: CASSNGGPYEQYF.

J is TRBJ1-2 and V is TRBV7-9; D may be TRBD1 (5 bases). The CDR3 consists of 13 residues. The germline V and J ends were trimmed by 3 bases and 4 bases, with 9 bases remaining between them. Per the germline V gene, CDR1 is SEHNR and CDR2 is FQNEAQ (reference sequence). The CDR3 loop reads CASSFTQGYGYTF. The CDR3 DNA is TGTGCCAGCAGCTTCACCCAGGGCTATGGCTACACCTTC.

The chain couples TRBV6-4 to TRBJ1-1; TRBD1 is a possible D gene (6 bases). Germline CDR1 is MRHNA and CDR2 is SNTAGT. The CDR3 has 13 residues. Deletions cut 6 bases from V and 4 bases from J, with 12 bases between. This CDR3 reads CASREQGFTEAFF. In DNA, the CDR3 is TGTGCCAGCAGAGAACAGGGATTCACTGAAGCTTTCTTT.

The J gene is TRBJ2-7, the V gene TRBV7-2; 7 bases are shared with TRBD1. This CDR3 is 15 amino acids long. Germline CDR1 is SGHTA and CDR2 is FQGNSA. V dropped 3 bases and J dropped 5; count of bases not matched to a gene: 10. The CDR3 DNA follows: TGTGCCAGCAGCTTTACCCCAGGGGGAATCAACGAGCAGTACTTC. Amino acid sequence: CASSFTPGGINEQYF.

The gene calls are TRBV6-5 and TRBJ2-7, with D perhaps matching TRBD1 (6 bases). The V end lost 7 bases, the J end lost 2 bases, and 12 bases lay between the germline ends. CDR1 is MNHEY and CDR2 is SVGAGI in the germline V gene. This CDR3 is 13 amino acids long. The CDR3 loop reads CASMVGATYEQYF. In DNA form, the CDR3 reads TGTGCCAGCATGGTGGGGGCGACCTACGAGCAGTACTTC.

In its sample, this clone was seen once. The V and J genes are TRBV14 and TRBJ1-2; D is unclear. V was shortened by 2 bases and J by 2 bases, with 9 bases between the two germline ends. CDR1 is SGHDN and CDR2 is FVKESK in the germline V gene. This CDR3 has 14 amino acids. The CDR3 protein is CASSQSGPNYGYTF. The CDR3 nucleotides are TGTGCCAGCAGCCAAAGCGGCCCAAACTATGGCTACACCTTC.

This clone was recorded only once. The J gene is TRBJ2-7, the V gene TRBV19, with D unclear. The CDR3 loop spans 16 amino acids. V lost 1 base, J lost 6 bases, and 19 bases lay in between. In germline, CDR1 is LNHDA, CDR2 SQIVND (reference sequence). CDR3 in amino acids: CASSIGSTSWDFEQYF. CDR3 nucleotides: TGTGCCAGTAGTATAGGATCGACATCCTGGGATTTCGAGCAGTACTTC.

The V call is TRBV5-6, the J call TRBJ1-2; D not certain. V lost 2 bases and J lost 2, with 13 bases in between. The CDR3 is 15 amino acids. The germline V gene has CDR1 SGHDT and CDR2 YYEEEE. CDR3 sequence reads: CASSLVQLTNYGYTF. CDR3 nucleotide sequence: TGTGCCAGCAGCTTAGTACAACTTACCAACTATGGCTACACCTTC.

This sequence joins TRBV3-1 (or the pseudogene TRBV3-2) and TRBJ2-7; 7 nucleotides line up with TRBD1. Germline-derived CDR1 and CDR2 are LGHDT and YNNKEL (reference sequence). The CDR3 is made up of 14 amino acids. V gave up 1 base and J gave up 2 bases; unmatched junction bases: 2. CDR3 bases: TGTGCCAGCAGCCAAGGTACAGGGGCCTACGAGCAGTACTTC. Its protein is CASSQGTGAYEQYF.

The V and J genes are TRBV12-5 and TRBJ2-1; D remains unclear. The germline V and J ends were trimmed by 6 bases and 6 bases, with 12 bases remaining between them. The CDR3 runs 13 residues. From germline, CDR1 is LGHNT and CDR2 FRNRAP. The CDR3 bases are TGTGCTAGTGGAACACGGGCCTCCAATGAGCAGTTCTTC. This gives the protein CASGTRASNEQFF.

The V call is TRBV2, the J call TRBJ2-1, with 8 bases identical to TRBD1. V trimming: 8 bases; J trimming: 6 bases; junction bases outside the gene matches: 6. CDR1 and CDR2 from the germline V gene are SNHLY and FYNNEI. CDR3 length: 13 amino acids. The CDR3 sequence is CASGLDRVNEQFF. The CDR3 bases are TGTGCCAGCGGATTGGACAGGGTCAATGAGCAGTTCTTC.

This chain connects TRBV5-1 to TRBJ2-2; TRBD2 is a possible D gene (5 bases). The V gene lost 5 bases and the J gene lost 4 bases, with 12 bases spanning the gap. Per the germline V gene, CDR1 is SGHRS and CDR2 is YFSETQ. This CDR3 region has 14 residues. DNA of the CDR3: TGCGCCAGCAGAGGGAGTTCGATCACCGGGGAGCTGTTTTTT. This sequence encodes CASRGSSITGELFF.

The table lists this clone with a few counts. The chain recombines TRBV3-1 (or the pseudogene TRBV3-2) with TRBJ1-6; D is possibly TRBD1 (6 bases). The ends were cut back, 3 bases at V and 10 bases at J, with 10 bases in the middle. The CDR3 runs to 13 residues. Germline loops: CDR1 LGHDT, CDR2 YNNKEL (reference sequence). The CDR3 region has the DNA TGTGCCAGCAGCCACCAGGGGTCCTCACCCCTCCACTTT. Translation gives CASSHQGSSPLHF.

V gene TRBV27 combines with J gene TRBJ2-7, with 7 nucleotides matching TRBD1. The germline V gene encodes CDR1 MNHEY and CDR2 SMNVEV (reference sequence). V trimming: 5 bases; J trimming: 0 bases; junction bases outside the gene matches: 7. This CDR3 is built from 15 residues. The CDR3 nucleotides are TGTGCCAGCAGTCCCCCGGGACAGAGCTCCTACGAGCAGTACTTC. Its translation is CASSPPGQSSYEQYF.

The chain has TRBV25-1 and TRBJ1-2; D gene ambiguous. Germline V gene sequence: CDR1 MGHDK, CDR2 SYGVNS. The ends were cut back, 2 bases at V and 3 bases at J, with 10 bases in the middle. The CDR3 totals 14 residues. CDR3 coding DNA: TGTGCCAGCAGTGAAGGGTCCCGGTACTATGGCTACACCTTC. It specifies CASSEGSRYYGYTF.

The chain joins TRBV7-8 to TRBJ2-7, with D perhaps assigned TRBD1 or TRBD2 (5 bases each). CDR1 is SGHVS, CDR2 FQNEAQ, per germline. The CDR3 spans 11 residues. V was shortened by 5 bases and J by 6 bases, with 8 bases between the two germline ends. The CDR3 DNA reads as TGTGCCAGCAGCCGGGGCTTCGAGCAGTACTTC. Translation: CASSRGFEQYF. Full variable domain (missing parts from reference TRBV7-8 and TRBJ2-7): GAGVSQSPRYKVAKRGQDVALRCDPISGHVSLFWYQQALGQGPEFLTYFQNEAQLDKSGLPSDRFFAERPEGSVSTLKIQRTQQEDSAVYLCASSRGFEQYFGPGTRLTVT.

The CDR3 bases are TGTGCCAGTAGTATCGCCCAGGGGGGAATTTATGGCTACACCTTC. Its protein product is CASSIAQGGIYGYTF. This chain joins TRBV19 and TRBJ1-2; the match to TRBD1 covers 7 bases. V gave up 3 bases and J gave up 5 bases; unmatched junction bases: 9. The CDR3 sequence is 15 residues long. Per the germline V gene, CDR1 is LNHDA and CDR2 is SQIVND (reference sequence). Filled out from reference TRBV19 and TRBJ1-2, the complete variable domain reads DGGITQSPKYLFRKEGQNVTLSCEQNLNHDAMYWYRQDPGQGLRLIYYSQIVNDFQKGDIAEGYSVSREKKESFPLTVTSAQKNPTAFYLCASSIAQGGIYGYTFGSGTRLTVV.

This clone was found once. The CDR3 DNA reads as TGCAGTGCTAGTCCGGGGGGTGGCTACACCTTC. It codes for CSASPGGGYTF. The chain carries TRBV20-1 and TRBJ1-2; maybe TRBD1 (5 bases). CDR3 length: 11 amino acids. Trimming removed 3 bases from V and 7 bases from J, with 9 bases in between. CDR1 is DFQATT and CDR2 is SNEGSKA in the germline V gene (reference sequence).

This sequence joins TRBV12-5 and TRBJ1-3, with D tentatively TRBD1 (5 bases). V was cut by 2 bases and J by 0 bases, with 20 bases left in between. CDR3 length: 19 residues. From germline, CDR1 is LGHNT and CDR2 FRNRAP. CDR3 in DNA: TGTGCTAGTGGTTTGTTTACTTCCAGGGATCCCAACTCTGGAAACACCATATATTTT. It codes for CASGLFTSRDPNSGNTIYF.

The CDR3 DNA follows: TGTGCCAGCCCTCCCTATGGCTACACCTTC. Amino acid sequence: CASPPYGYTF. The V gene is TRBV6-5, the J gene TRBJ1-2; D is ambiguous. This CDR3 comprises 10 residues. V was clipped by 8 bases and J by 4 bases, with 5 bases between them. Germline lookup yields CDR1 MNHEY and CDR2 SVGAGI.

This chain connects TRBV6-2 or TRBV6-3 to TRBJ2-7; no clear D. Deletions cut 2 bases from V and 3 bases from J, with 8 bases between. The V gene's germline CDR1 is MNHEY and CDR2 SVGEGT. The CDR3 length is 13 residues. CDR3 loop: CASSYLSVYEQYF. CDR3 nucleotide sequence: TGTGCCAGCAGTTACCTTTCCGTCTACGAGCAGTACTTC.

The chain uses TRBV19 and TRBJ1-2, with a weak D call TRBD1 (5 bases). The V end lost 7 bases, the J end lost 3 bases, and 9 bases lay between the germline ends. The CDR3 spans 12 residues. Germline CDR1 and CDR2: LNHDA and SQIVND (reference sequence). The CDR3 protein is CASMGGYYGYTF. CDR3 DNA: TGTGCCAGTATGGGGGGTTACTATGGCTACACCTTC.

This sequence joins TRBV2 and TRBJ1-4; TRBD1 matches 8 bases. This CDR3 has 15 residues. V was clipped by 5 bases and J by 2 bases; unmatched bases: 4. Germline lookup yields CDR1 SNHLY and CDR2 FYNNEI. The CDR3 sequence is CASSFDRGTNEKLFF. DNA for the CDR3: TGTGCCAGCAGTTTTGACAGGGGCACTAATGAAAAACTGTTTTTT.